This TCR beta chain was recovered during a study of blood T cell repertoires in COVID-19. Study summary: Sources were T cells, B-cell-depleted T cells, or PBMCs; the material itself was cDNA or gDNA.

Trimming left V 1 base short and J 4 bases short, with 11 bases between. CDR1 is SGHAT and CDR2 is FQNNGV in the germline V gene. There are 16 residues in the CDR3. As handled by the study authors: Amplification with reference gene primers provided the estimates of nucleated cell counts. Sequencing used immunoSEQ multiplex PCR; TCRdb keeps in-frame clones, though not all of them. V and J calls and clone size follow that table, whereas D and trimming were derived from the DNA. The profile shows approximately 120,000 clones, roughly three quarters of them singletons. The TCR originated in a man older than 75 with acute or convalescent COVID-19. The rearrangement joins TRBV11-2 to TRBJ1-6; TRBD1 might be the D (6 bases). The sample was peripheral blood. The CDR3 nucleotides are TGTGCCAGCAGCTTAGGAGGGGGTGGATATAATTCACCCCTCCACTTT. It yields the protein CASSLGGGGYNSPLHF.